One sample yielded the 16 T cell receptor beta chains listed below, sequenced in a study of blood T cell repertoires in COVID-19. Using immunoSEQ multiplex PCR, the repertoire was profiled, and TCRdb retains in-frame clones only, with some absent. This table holds 110,000 or so clones, roughly 85% found once. The sequenced sample was peripheral blood. These receptors were collected from a man in his forties or fifties with acute or convalescent COVID-19.

The CDR3 sequence: CASKLGTGNQPQHF. The CDR3 nucleotides read TGTGCCAGTAAGTTAGGGACAGGCAATCAGCCCCAGCATTTT. The rearrangement joins TRBV19 to TRBJ1-5, with TRBD1 matching 7 bases. Losses at the gene ends were 7 bases for V and 2 bases for J; bases not matched to a gene: 5. The CDR3 runs 14 residues. The germline V gene encodes CDR1 LNHDA and CDR2 SQIVND (reference sequence).

The rearrangement links TRBV29-1 to TRBJ1-2; D may be TRBD1 (5 bases). This CDR3 is 13 amino acids long. V was trimmed by 8 bases and J by 5 bases, leaving 18 bases between them. Per germline, CDR1 SQVTM and CDR2 ANQGSEA. As DNA, the CDR3 is TGCAGCTCTGGGCGGGACTTTGGGTATGGCTACACCTTC. Protein: CSSGRDFGYGYTF.

The genes are TRBV19 and TRBJ1-2, with 7 nucleotides matching TRBD1. The V and J ends lost 7 bases and 2 bases, in that order; junction bases with no gene match: 7. The CDR3 is 14 amino acids. Germline V gene sequence: CDR1 LNHDA, CDR2 SQIVND (reference sequence). The chain's CDR3 is CASTRGGGNYGYTF. The CDR3 coding sequence is TGTGCCAGTACGAGAGGAGGGGGCAACTATGGCTACACCTTC. Together with reference TRBV19 and TRBJ1-2, the CDR3 gives the full variable domain: DGGITQSPKYLFRKEGQNVTLSCEQNLNHDAMYWYRQDPGQGLRLIYYSQIVNDFQKGDIAEGYSVSREKKESFPLTVTSAQKNPTAFYLCASTRGGGNYGYTFGSGTRLTVV.

The V and J genes are TRBV7-2 and TRBJ1-1, with TRBD1 matching 10 bases. CDR3 length equals 17 residues. The V segment lost 4 bases and the J segment 0 bases; nucleotides outside the gene matches: 8. Germline loops: CDR1 SGHTA, CDR2 FQGNSA. CDR3 residues: CASSSGRGQGMNTEAFF. DNA of the CDR3: TGTGCCAGCAGCTCAGGAAGGGGACAGGGGATGAACACTGAAGCTTTCTTT.

The chain combines TRBV18 with TRBJ2-1, with 11 bases fitting TRBD2. V trimming: 5 bases; J trimming: 6 bases; junction bases outside the gene matches: 6. Germline V CDR1 and CDR2: KGHSH, LQKENI. The CDR3 is 15 amino acids. CDR3 loop: CASSDRTSGLNEQFF. For the CDR3, the DNA is TGTGCCAGCTCAGACCGGACTAGCGGGCTCAATGAGCAGTTCTTC. The whole variable domain, filled in from reference TRBV18 and TRBJ2-1, reads NAGVMQNPRHLVRRRGQEARLRCSPMKGHSHVYWYRQLPEEGLKFMVYLQKENIIDESGMPKERFSAEFPKEGPSILRIQQVVRGDSAAYFCASSDRTSGLNEQFFGPGTRLTVL.

There are a few counts of this clone. This CDR3 reads CAWSVEVGLAGNTKNTGELFF. The CDR3, as DNA: TGTGCCTGGAGTGTAGAAGTCGGCCTAGCGGGGAACACAAAGAACACCGGGGAGCTGTTTTTT. The rearrangement joins TRBV30 to TRBJ2-2; TRBD2 matches 9 bases. The CDR3 is 21 residues long. CDR1 GTSNPN and CDR2 SVGIG come from the germline V gene (reference sequence). J lost 1 base, V lost 0 bases, and 18 bases had no gene match.

The rearrangement links TRBV4-1 to TRBJ1-2, with D possibly matching TRBD1 (5 bases). The V gene's germline CDR1 is MGHRA and CDR2 YSYEKL. V was pared by 4 bases and J by 2 bases, with 17 bases between. The length of the CDR3 is 16 residues. CDR3 in amino acids: CASSPAGWDPNYGYTF. DNA of the CDR3: TGCGCCAGCAGCCCGGCAGGGTGGGATCCGAACTATGGCTACACCTTC.

V usage is TRBV6-6 and J usage is TRBJ2-3; D possibly corresponds to TRBD2 (6 bases). This CDR3 spans 14 amino acids. Trimming took 7 bases from V and 0 from J, leaving 11 bases between them. The V gene's germline CDR1 is MNHNY and CDR2 SVGAGI (reference sequence). The CDR3 nucleotides are TGTGCCAGCATCCTAAGCGGGAGCACAGATACGCAGTATTTT. This sequence encodes CASILSGSTDTQYF.

This chain connects TRBV27 to TRBJ1-5; 9 bases match TRBD1. V trimming: 8 bases; J trimming: 4 bases; junction bases outside the gene matches: 6. Germline values: CDR1 MNHEY, CDR2 SMNVEV (reference sequence). This CDR3 spans 14 amino acids. CDR3 nucleotide sequence: TGTGCCAGCGGGACAGGGTCACTTAATCAGCCCCAGCATTTT. Its translation: CASGTGSLNQPQHF.

This rearrangement joins TRBV24-1 to TRBJ1-5; 7 bases agree with TRBD1. The J segment lost 7 bases and the V segment lost 3 bases, leaving 8 bases of the junction unmatched. This CDR3 region has 15 residues. Germline V gene sequence: CDR1 KGHDR, CDR2 SFDVKD. The CDR3 spells CATSDARTGDQPQHF. Written as DNA, the CDR3 is TGTGCCACCAGTGATGCGAGGACAGGAGACCAGCCCCAGCATTTT.

This clone has a single count. CDR3 amino acids: CASSAGNTGELFF. CDR3 sequence (DNA): TGTGCCAGCAGTGCGGGGAACACCGGGGAGCTGTTTTTT. The chain uses TRBV2 and TRBJ2-2; D gene uncertain. V was cut by 4 bases and J by 1 base, with 4 bases left in between. The CDR3 totals 13 residues. Germline CDR1 is SNHLY and CDR2 is FYNNEI.

The CDR3: CASSYSQYRGDQPQHF. In nucleotides, the CDR3 is TGTGCCAGCAGTTACTCTCAGTACAGGGGTGATCAGCCCCAGCATTTT. The chain joins TRBV6-2 or TRBV6-3 to TRBJ1-5, with TRBD1 matching over 7 bases. Trimming took 0 bases from V and 5 from J; bases not matched to a gene: 7. This CDR3 comprises 16 residues. The V gene's germline CDR1 is MNHEY and CDR2 SVGEGT.

In this sample, this clone turned up once. V is TRBV6-5 and J is TRBJ1-5; tentatively, D is TRBD1 (6 bases). Germline V gene sequence: CDR1 MNHEY, CDR2 SVGAGI. The length of the CDR3 is 13 residues. Trimming removed 6 bases at V and 3 bases at J, with 9 bases between. The CDR3: CASRSGVNQPQHF. CDR3 nucleotide sequence: TGTGCCAGCAGATCAGGGGTCAATCAGCCCCAGCATTTT.

The chain joins TRBV5-6 to TRBJ2-1, with a weak D call TRBD2 (6 bases). The V gene's germline CDR1 is SGHDT and CDR2 YYEEEE. V gave up 5 bases and J gave up 5 bases, with 26 bases separating them. This CDR3 contains 18 residues. Here the CDR3 DNA reads TGTGCCAGCAGAATGGGGGGTTTTTGGGACCCAGGCGACAATGAGCAGTTCTTC. The encoded protein is CASRMGGFWDPGDNEQFF.

The count of this clone is one. The chain uses TRBV15 and TRBJ1-2, with a tentative D call TRBD1 (6 bases). The CDR3 runs to 14 residues. V was trimmed by 4 bases and J by 2 bases, leaving 11 bases between them. Germline loops: CDR1 LNHNV, CDR2 YYDKDF (reference sequence). CDR3 region: CATSTPGTNYGYTF. CDR3 in DNA: TGTGCCACCAGCACCCCCGGGACAAACTATGGCTACACCTTC.

This clone was counted only a few times. This rearrangement joins TRBV24-1 to TRBJ2-1; a weak D match, TRBD2 (5 bases). V lost 0 bases and J 0 bases, leaving 8 bases between the germline ends. Germline CDR1 and CDR2: KGHDR and SFDVKD. CDR3 size: 16 residues. CDR3: CATSDLGLASYNEQFF. CDR3 in DNA: TGTGCCACCAGTGATTTGGGGCTAGCCTCCTACAATGAGCAGTTCTTC.